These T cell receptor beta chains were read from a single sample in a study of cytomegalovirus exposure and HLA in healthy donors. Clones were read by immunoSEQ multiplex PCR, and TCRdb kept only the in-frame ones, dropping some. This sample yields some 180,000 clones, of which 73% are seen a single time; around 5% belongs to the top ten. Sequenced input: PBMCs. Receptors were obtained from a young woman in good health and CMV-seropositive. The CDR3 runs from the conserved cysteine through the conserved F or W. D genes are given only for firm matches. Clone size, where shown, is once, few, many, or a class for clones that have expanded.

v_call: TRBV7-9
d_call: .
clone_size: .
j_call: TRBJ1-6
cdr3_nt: TGTGCCAGCAGCCCAGGTTGGGATAATTCACCCCTCCACTTT
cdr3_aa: CASSPGWDNSPLHF

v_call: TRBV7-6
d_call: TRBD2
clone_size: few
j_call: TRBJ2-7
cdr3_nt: TGTGCCAGCAGCTTAGGTAGCGGGGGGCCTAACTACGAGCAGTACTTC
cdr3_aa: CASSLGSGGPNYEQYF

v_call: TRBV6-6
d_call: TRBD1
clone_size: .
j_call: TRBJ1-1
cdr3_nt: TGTGCCAGCAGTACCTGGACAGGGTGGACTTTCTTT
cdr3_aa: CASSTWTGWTFF

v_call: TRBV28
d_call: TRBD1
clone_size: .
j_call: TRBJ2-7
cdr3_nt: TGTGCCAGCAGTCCTTCCGGGACAGCCTCCTACGAGCAGTACTTC
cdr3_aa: CASSPSGTASYEQYF

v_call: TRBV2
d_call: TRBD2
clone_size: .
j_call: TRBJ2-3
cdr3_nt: TGTGCCAGCAACAAGGCGGAAGCGGGGGGTTTCACAGATACGCAGTATTTT
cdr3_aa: CASNKAEAGGFTDTQYF

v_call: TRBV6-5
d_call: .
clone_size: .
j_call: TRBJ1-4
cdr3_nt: TGTGCCAGCACGGGTGGGACTAATGAAAAACTGTTTTTT
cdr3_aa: CASTGGTNEKLFF

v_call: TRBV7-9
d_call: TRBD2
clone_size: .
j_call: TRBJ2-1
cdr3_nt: TGTGCCAGCAGCTCACGCGCGACGGGGGGGCCAAACTGGCAGTTCTTC
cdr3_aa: CASSSRATGGPNWQFF

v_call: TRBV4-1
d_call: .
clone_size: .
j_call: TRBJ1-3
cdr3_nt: TGCGCCAGCAGCCAAGCTCGGGGGTTAGGTGGAAACACCATATATTTT
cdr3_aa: CASSQARGLGGNTIYF

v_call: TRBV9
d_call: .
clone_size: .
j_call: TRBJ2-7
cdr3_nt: TGTGCCAGCAGCGTAGGAGGAGCCTGGGGAGGCGAGCAGTACTTC
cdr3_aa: CASSVGGAWGGEQYF

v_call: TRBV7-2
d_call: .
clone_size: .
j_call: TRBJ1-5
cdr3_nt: TGTGCCAGCAGCCGGGTGGCGGGGGAGATGAATCAGCCCCAGCATTTT
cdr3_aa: CASSRVAGEMNQPQHF

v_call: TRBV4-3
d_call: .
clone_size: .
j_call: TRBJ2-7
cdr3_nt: TGCGCCAGCAGCCAGGGACATCTGAGCTCCTACGAGCAGTACTTC
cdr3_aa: CASSQGHLSSYEQYF

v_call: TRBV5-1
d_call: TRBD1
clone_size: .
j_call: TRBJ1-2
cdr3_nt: TGCGCCAGCAGCCTCGACAGGGGGAATGGCTACACCTTC
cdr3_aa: CASSLDRGNGYTF

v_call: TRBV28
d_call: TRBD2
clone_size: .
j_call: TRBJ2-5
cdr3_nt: TGTGCCAGCACGGGGGGTCAAGAGACCCAGTACTTC
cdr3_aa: CASTGGQETQYF

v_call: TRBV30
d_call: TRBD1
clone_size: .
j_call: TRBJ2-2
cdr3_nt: TGTGCCTGGGGGACAGGGGTACATGTGGCCGGGGAGCTGTTTTTT
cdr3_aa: CAWGTGVHVAGELFF